The present entry profiles one T cell receptor beta chain with its context. It has no known antigen specificity. No base-level quality is on record; no much larger clone is a single base apart. The library came from the immunoSEQ multiplex PCR assay. A mixture of 60 forward primers for TCR Vbeta segments and 13 reverse primers for TCR Jbeta segments was used in the multiplex PCR. The CDR3 region of rearranged TCR beta genes was amplified from genomic DNA by a multiplex PCR assay. Amplified TCR beta libraries were sequenced as 87-base-pair reads on the Illumina HiSeq System. The source study handled its data this way. A later analysis tallied 80 million to 95 million unique TCR beta chains across the 666 repertoires, and approximately 12 million of those chains were shared by two or more donors. A nearest-neighbor algorithm error-corrected the raw reads and collapsed the reads into unique sequences, merging closely related sequences to remove PCR and sequencing errors. Alignment of CDR3 sequences to IMGT reference sequences was used to assign V, D and J gene segments. For a sequence to be retained, a match of at least six nucleotides to both a V gene segment and a J gene segment was required. A rearrangement counted as productive if the CDR3 had no stop codons and remained in frame with V and J, and every other rearrangement counted as non-productive. Following IMGT convention, CDR3 was defined as the stretch from the second conserved V-encoded cysteine up to the conserved J-encoded phenylalanine. Sequences without an unambiguous match to a single V gene segment were excluded from the earlier analysis of about 640 of the donors. In an earlier analysis of more than 500 of the donors, a V segment was called functional when productive rearrangements were above 56.7%, and segregating when the standard deviation between donors exceeded 5%. A statistical classification framework was developed to diagnose cytomegalovirus status using the catalog of TCR beta chain sequences. In a later analysis, V and J genes were assigned by comparing TCR nucleotide sequences against IMGT/GENE-DB human TR gene sequences. Using the TCRdist pipeline, a later analysis assigned CDR3 sequences along with most-parsimonious VDJ recombination scenarios. In a later analysis, every TCR beta chain was defined by the combination of its CDR3 amino acid sequence and its V-gene family, and reads without a unique V-gene family were dropped. To address suspected cross-contamination and a sequencing artifact, a later analysis removed approximately 590 highly shared, low-generation-probability nucleotide sequences. In a later analysis, a clonal expansion index for each public chain was calculated from normalized within-repertoire ranks of inferred template counts. In a later analysis, generation probabilities were computed using a VDJ recombination model fitted to out-of-frame rearrangements, and the results were checked against IGoR. In a later analysis, TCR-TCR, TCR-HLA and TCR-CMV co-occurrence was scored with hypergeometric tests, and a repertoire-size bias correction was applied to TCR pairs. To estimate false discovery rates, a later analysis permuted the HLA or CMV assignments 20 times. A later analysis grouped co-occurring TCRs with DBSCAN, adding TCRdist sequence similarity when clustering within HLA-allele-positive subsets. For co-occurrence clustering, repertoires with fewer than 30,000 or more than 120,000 public chains were excluded, along with a handful of repertoires with anomalous nucleotide sharing. Here the immuneACCESS table is served through TCRdb, limited to in-frame sequences with V and J called. Missing clones are a known gap in these copies; in checked studies unresolved V genes cover under half, and the rest lacks a known reason. For V, J and clone size, that table is used; D and trimming come from the DNA. For this sample there are 150,000 to 200,000 clones; around four fifths appear just once. The ten largest clones take up more than 1.5% of the sample.

This entry belongs to a study of cytomegalovirus exposure and HLA in healthy donors (dated by TCRdb to the late 2010s). For the wider study: An earlier analysis of 587 of the donors reported about 280 Gb of sequence data and 100 million to 120 million unique TCR beta sequences obtained from about 179 million T cells. About 280 gigabases of sequencing data and about 92 million unique TCR sequences made up an early release that covered nearly 650 HLA-typed donors. The genetic ancestry cluster associated with self-reported Caucasian donors included around four fifths of the roughly 410 genotyped donors. The aim of the study was to test whether cataloging public T cell receptors could identify signatures of past pathogen exposure. The study profiled the T cell repertoires of 500 to 800 subjects by immunosequencing and related them to cytomegalovirus serostatus. A separate validation cohort of about 110 different subjects was used in addition to the roughly 670-subject first cohort. To predict cytomegalovirus infection status, the study combined high-throughput TCR immunosequencing, statistical association of individual TCRs with disease status, and machine learning. To study patterns of TCR occurrence, a later analysis re-analyzed previously published TCR beta repertoires from 666 donors and added high-resolution HLA genotyping. Rather than drawing on any new phenotypic data, the later analysis identified candidate immune exposures from TCR beta sequences and the way those sequences occurred across donors. An earlier analysis of some 500 of the donors used high-throughput TCR beta sequencing to judge whether each TCR beta V gene segment behaved as functional or pseudogenic. Alongside the repertoire data, information on donor age, sex, ethnicity and CMV serostatus was compiled. A later genetic analysis took genome-wide SNP genotypes for about 55% of the roughly 700 donors and used that subset as a discovery cohort. Every repertoire in the discovery cohort had been generated on one and the same sequencing platform. Class I and class II HLA loci were covered by the typing at four-digit resolution. Typing coverage differed by locus: A, B, C, DRB1 and DQB1 were typed in about 620-640 donors, DQA1 in 500 to 550, DPA1 in roughly 590, and DPB1 in around 440. Four or five DR-DQ haplotypes were handled as single units for association and clustering because linkage in the cohort was strong. Among almost 400 genotyped donors of the cohort, an average of around 240,000 unique TCR beta nucleotide sequences were sequenced per donor, about a sixth of them non-productive.

For this chain, trimming is 4 bases at the V end and 0 bases at the J end, and the number of junction bases without a gene match is 13. There are 19 amino acids in the CDR3, from cysteine to phenylalanine inclusive. The CDR3 DNA has 57 bases and is translated from base 1. From a lookup of the germline V gene, CDR1 and CDR2 are MGHRA and YSYEKL. The cohort comprised 666 healthy bone marrow donors. At the time of sampling, all cohort members were nominally healthy, though unrecorded immune exposures were likely present. The donor was CMV seronegative and was included in the group of approximately 350 seronegative cohort members. A peripheral blood sample was provided by each donor, and peripheral blood mononuclear cells were used for TCR beta sequencing. Genomic DNA was extracted from the blood cell samples with the Qiagen DNeasy Blood Extraction Kit. Broad study findings and their caveats: Compared with the roughly 700-donor mean, donors in an Asian-associated ancestry cluster had fewer N-insertions in productive TCRs, according to a later genetic analysis. In a later analysis, the rate of TCR association differed among HLA loci, with DRB1 alleles having the most associated TCRs and HLA-C alleles having the fewest. In vitro tests confirmed that a few of the cytomegalovirus-associated TCR beta chains recognize cytomegalovirus antigens. In this cohort, only TCR beta chains were sequenced, and detectable features were limited by the absence of alpha or paired-chain data. A later analysis found that HLA-associated TCR beta chains were more clonally expanded and had lower generation probabilities than equally common non-associated chains. It was suggested by the authors that the approach could potentially be generalized to other disease states and immunological phenotypes. The study gave a list of 150 to 200 TCR beta chains associated with cytomegalovirus. Strong co-occurrence of HLA alleles, especially DR and DQ, made assigning TCR associations to individual alleles difficult. The classifier was reported to diagnose cytomegalovirus status with high specificity and sensitivity in both the original cohort and the validation cohort. A group of highly shared sequence variants was considered likely to be a technical artifact of the sequencing pipeline. Because the 87-base-pair reads could not distinguish some IMGT-functional V segments, including TRBV6-2 and TRBV6-3, those segments were excluded. Roughly uniform sequencing depth across donors was assumed in presence/absence analyses, although this assumption may not hold. Because counts were too low, approximately 18 rarely observed V segments, including chromosome 9 orphons, were excluded from the earlier analysis of 500 to 700 of the donors. Across donors, most TCR sequences were observed very rarely, whereas some public TCRs were present in many individuals. In a later analysis, several top co-occurrence clusters were reported to appear linked to parvovirus B19, influenza, CMV and Epstein-Barr virus. An association between a missense DCLRE1C variant and V-gene and J-gene trimming of TCR beta chains was found in a later genetic analysis and replicated in an independent cohort. In an earlier analysis of several hundred of the donors, most TCR beta V segments were observed in productive rearrangements about 87% or about 30% of the time, broadly matching IMGT annotations. Linkage disequilibrium might explain the correlated functional status among segregating V segments, but an unknown experimental factor could not be excluded. A further reported finding was that TCR beta sequences accurately predicted the HLA-A and HLA-B alleles for most subjects in the first cohort. HLA typing was unavailable for some donors at each locus, so association tests used only the typed subset. CMV serostatus was the only immune exposure information available for the cohort. A later analysis associated about 18,000 TCR beta sequences with specific HLA alleles at a false discovery rate of 0.05. Most CMV-associated TCR beta chains appeared to be HLA-restricted in a later analysis, and the HLA associations seemed to be driven largely by CMV exposure.

Specimen: PBMCs. This receptor was obtained from a man between 18 and 35 years old in good health and CMV-seronegative. The chain was built from TRBV4-1 and TRBJ2-2; a stretch of 8 junction bases matches TRBD2. The CDR3 is CASSPRSNPLAANTGELFF. The sequence in DNA is TGCGCCAGCAGCCCCAGATCCAATCCACTAGCGGCGAACACCGGGGAGCTGTTTTTT.